The 4 T cell receptor beta chains listed next were all sequenced from one sample in a study of T cells after yellow fever vaccination. TCRdb recomputed calls from the 5' RACE reads with MiXCR, one row per CDR3 protein. The data show some 32,000 distinct CDR3 sequences, nearly 4.5% seen once. Specimen: CD8+ T cells sorted from PBMCs, collected 5 days after the yellow fever booster vaccination. The receptor source for this set is a man aged 25 to 40 who received the YFV17D yellow fever vaccine.

This clonotype occurred many times. In DNA, the CDR3 is TGCGCCAGCAGCCAATTTACCGGGACTAGCGGATACAATGAGCAGTTCTTC. Protein: CASSQFTGTSGYNEQFF. The chain combines TRBV4-3 with TRBJ2-1; TRBD2 matches at 11 bases. The germline V gene has CDR1 LGHNA and CDR2 YSLEER. J gave up 4 bases and V 2 bases, and 7 bases lay outside the gene matches. The CDR3 contains 17 residues.

This clonotype occurred many times. The J gene is TRBJ2-7, the V gene TRBV7-6; D is perhaps TRBD1 (5 bases). Trimming left V 5 bases short and J 2 bases short, with 13 bases between. CDR3 length equals 14 residues. Germline CDR1 and CDR2: SGHVS and FNYEAQ. The CDR3 loop is CASSALDRAYEQYF. CDR3 DNA sequence: TGTGCCAGCAGCGCTCTTGACAGAGCCTACGAGCAGTACTTC.

This clonotype has ten or more counts. The V and J genes are TRBV6-1 and TRBJ2-3; the D gene could be TRBD1 or TRBD2 (5 bases each). V was clipped by 6 bases and J by 2 bases, with 9 bases between them. The CDR3 spans 13 residues. Germline-derived CDR1 and CDR2 are MNHNS and SASEGT. The CDR3 loop reads CASSRDPTDTQYF. The CDR3 nucleotides are TGTGCCAGCAGCCGGGACCCCACAGATACGCAGTATTTT.

This clonotype has at least ten counts. The chain carries TRBV27 and TRBJ2-5; unclear D gene. The CDR3 runs 14 residues. Germline assignment: CDR1 MNHEY and CDR2 SMNVEV (reference sequence). V was pared by 3 bases and J by 4 bases, with 12 bases between. The CDR3 protein is CASSLTGWGETQYF. In DNA, the CDR3 is TGTGCCAGCAGTTTGACCGGATGGGGAGAGACCCAGTACTTC.